The rows below give T cell receptor beta chains drawn from one sample of a study of control samples from healthy donors and cancer patients. Clones were sequenced by immunoSEQ multiplex PCR, and TCRdb holds only the in-frame ones, with some missing. The table lists 150,000 or so clones, about 91% of them singletons, with more than 1.5% in the top ten. What was sequenced was blood. The receptor set was obtained from a man aged 18 to 35 in good health. CDR3s include the opening cysteine and the closing phenylalanine or tryptophan. A D gene is named only where the DNA matches it firmly. Only some rows state a clone size, as once, few, many or a class for expanded clones.

V gene: TRBV6-5; D gene: -; CDR3 length: 15; J gene: TRBJ2-4; clone size: -; CDR3 protein: CASSPNILAKNIQYF; CDR3 DNA: TGTGCCAGCAGTCCCAATATCCTAGCCAAAAACATTCAGTACTTC
V gene: TRBV5-6; D gene: TRBD2; CDR3 length: 17; J gene: TRBJ2-3; clone size: few; CDR3 protein: CASSLPTLAGDPDTQYF; CDR3 DNA: TGTGCCAGCAGCTTACCCACACTAGCGGGTGATCCAGATACGCAGTATTTT
V gene: TRBV7-8; D gene: -; CDR3 length: 14; J gene: TRBJ2-2; clone size: -; CDR3 protein: CASSPRPNTGELFF; CDR3 DNA: TGTGCCAGCAGCCCCCGTCCGAACACCGGGGAGCTGTTTTTT
V gene: TRBV5-4; D gene: TRBD1; CDR3 length: 12; J gene: TRBJ1-1; clone size: once; CDR3 protein: CASSVDRDEAFF; CDR3 DNA: TGTGCCAGCAGCGTTGACAGGGATGAAGCTTTCTTT
V gene: TRBV30; D gene: TRBD2; CDR3 length: 13; J gene: TRBJ2-1; clone size: -; CDR3 protein: CAWNRGGLDEQFF; CDR3 DNA: TGTGCCTGGAACCGGGGGGGCCTCGATGAGCAGTTCTTC
V gene: TRBV27; D gene: TRBD1; CDR3 length: 14; J gene: TRBJ1-5; clone size: -; CDR3 protein: CASSSGTENQPQHF; CDR3 DNA: TGTGCCAGCAGTTCCGGGACAGAGAACCAGCCCCAGCATTTT
V gene: TRBV19; D gene: -; CDR3 length: 12; J gene: TRBJ2-3; clone size: -; CDR3 protein: CASSIGPDTQYF; CDR3 DNA: TGTGCCAGTAGTATAGGACCAGATACGCAGTATTTT
V gene: TRBV12-5; D gene: TRBD1; CDR3 length: 14; J gene: TRBJ2-5; clone size: -; CDR3 protein: CASGSGTGMGTQYF; CDR3 DNA: TGTGCTAGTGGTTCGGGGACAGGCATGGGGACCCAGTACTTC
V gene: TRBV28; D gene: -; CDR3 length: 15; J gene: TRBJ2-5; clone size: -; CDR3 protein: CASSLSGPYQETQYF; CDR3 DNA: TGTGCCAGCAGTTTATCGGGACCGTACCAAGAGACCCAGTACTTC
V gene: TRBV30; D gene: -; CDR3 length: 14; J gene: TRBJ2-5; clone size: -; CDR3 protein: CAWSASFGRETQYF; CDR3 DNA: TGTGCCTGGAGTGCGTCGTTTGGGCGAGAGACCCAGTACTTC
V gene: TRBV24-1; D gene: TRBD1; CDR3 length: 15; J gene: TRBJ2-7; clone size: -; CDR3 protein: CATSERDRGVHEQYF; CDR3 DNA: TGTGCCACCAGTGAGCGGGACAGGGGAGTACACGAGCAGTACTTC
V gene: TRBV7-8; D gene: TRBD1; CDR3 length: 14; J gene: TRBJ2-1; clone size: -; CDR3 protein: CASSRDRGQDEQFF; CDR3 DNA: TGTGCCAGCAGCCGCGACAGGGGGCAAGATGAGCAGTTCTTC
V gene: TRBV2; D gene: -; CDR3 length: 15; J gene: TRBJ2-3; clone size: -; CDR3 protein: CASTDVVGRPDTQYF; CDR3 DNA: TGTGCCAGCACCGACGTCGTGGGGCGCCCAGATACGCAGTATTTT
V gene: TRBV24-1; D gene: -; CDR3 length: 17; J gene: TRBJ2-2; clone size: -; CDR3 protein: CATSDLPTTGHSGELFF; CDR3 DNA: TGTGCCACCAGTGATTTGCCGACCACGGGACATTCCGGGGAGCTGTTTTTT
V gene: TRBV19; D gene: -; CDR3 length: 15; J gene: TRBJ2-1; clone size: -; CDR3 protein: CASSFSRGSYNEQFF; CDR3 DNA: TGTGCCAGTAGTTTCAGCCGGGGCTCCTACAATGAGCAGTTCTTC
V gene: TRBV15; D gene: TRBD1; CDR3 length: 13; J gene: TRBJ1-5; clone size: -; CDR3 protein: CATSRDRNQPQHF; CDR3 DNA: TGTGCCACCAGCAGGGACAGGAATCAGCCCCAGCATTTT
V gene: TRBV2; D gene: TRBD1; CDR3 length: 16; J gene: TRBJ1-1; clone size: -; CDR3 protein: CASRLGTGPINTEAFF; CDR3 DNA: TGTGCCAGCAGATTGGGGACAGGGCCGATTAACACTGAAGCTTTCTTT
V gene: TRBV5-4; D gene: -; CDR3 length: 16; J gene: TRBJ2-7; clone size: -; CDR3 protein: CASSSGFTGGSYEQYF; CDR3 DNA: TGTGCCAGCAGCTCCGGATTTACGGGTGGGTCCTACGAGCAGTACTTC
V gene: TRBV5-1; D gene: TRBD1; CDR3 length: 18; J gene: TRBJ2-7; clone size: -; CDR3 protein: CASSLSPATGGASYEQYF; CDR3 DNA: TGCGCCAGCAGCTTGTCCCCAGCCACAGGGGGCGCATCCTACGAGCAGTACTTC
V gene: TRBV28; D gene: -; CDR3 length: 16; J gene: TRBJ2-1; clone size: -; CDR3 protein: CASMLSPGQTYNEQFF; CDR3 DNA: TGTGCCAGCATGTTAAGTCCAGGACAAACGTACAATGAGCAGTTCTTC
V gene: TRBV27; D gene: -; CDR3 length: 15; J gene: TRBJ1-4; clone size: -; CDR3 protein: CASSLTGIANEKLFF; CDR3 DNA: TGTGCCAGCAGTCTTACAGGGATAGCTAATGAAAAACTGTTTTTT
V gene: TRBV4-2; D gene: -; CDR3 length: 15; J gene: TRBJ2-3; clone size: -; CDR3 protein: CASSQDIAEGNTQYF; CDR3 DNA: TGTGCCAGCAGCCAAGATATAGCGGAGGGGAATACGCAGTATTTT
V gene: TRBV7-8; D gene: TRBD2; CDR3 length: 15; J gene: TRBJ2-3; clone size: -; CDR3 protein: CASSLRGLDADTQYF; CDR3 DNA: TGTGCCAGCAGCCTCCGAGGACTAGACGCAGATACGCAGTATTTT
V gene: TRBV9; D gene: -; CDR3 length: 15; J gene: TRBJ2-2; clone size: -; CDR3 protein: CASSVATGNTGELFF; CDR3 DNA: TGTGCCAGCAGCGTAGCTACAGGGAACACCGGGGAGCTGTTTTTT
V gene: TRBV21-1; D gene: -; CDR3 length: 20; J gene: TRBJ1-5; clone size: -; CDR3 protein: CASSKGEDRGWDLGNQPQHF; CDR3 DNA: TGTGCCAGCAGCAAAGGGGAGGACAGGGGCTGGGATTTAGGCAATCAGCCCCAGCATTTT
V gene: TRBV11-2; D gene: -; CDR3 length: 15; J gene: TRBJ2-1; clone size: -; CDR3 protein: CASSPRTEGKNEQFF; CDR3 DNA: TGTGCCAGCAGCCCACGGACGGAGGGTAAAAATGAGCAGTTCTTC
V gene: TRBV4-2; D gene: TRBD2; CDR3 length: 17; J gene: TRBJ2-5; clone size: -; CDR3 protein: CASSQDSSGGVQETQYF; CDR3 DNA: TGTGCCAGCAGCCAAGACTCTAGCGGGGGGGTACAAGAGACCCAGTACTTC
V gene: TRBV7-2; D gene: -; CDR3 length: 14; J gene: TRBJ2-7; clone size: -; CDR3 protein: CASSLGQFTYEQYF; CDR3 DNA: TGTGCCAGCAGCTTAGGACAGTTTACCTACGAGCAGTACTTC
V gene: TRBV9; D gene: TRBD1; CDR3 length: 15; J gene: TRBJ1-6; clone size: -; CDR3 protein: CASSVQGASNSPLHF; CDR3 DNA: TGTGCCAGCAGCGTACAGGGGGCAAGTAATTCACCCCTCCACTTT
V gene: TRBV6-5; D gene: TRBD2; CDR3 length: 15; J gene: TRBJ2-1; clone size: once; CDR3 protein: CASSYGLAGDNEQFF; CDR3 DNA: TGTGCCAGCAGTTACGGGCTAGCGGGGGACAATGAGCAGTTCTTC
V gene: TRBV19; D gene: -; CDR3 length: 13; J gene: TRBJ1-2; clone size: -; CDR3 protein: CASGAQGRYGYTF; CDR3 DNA: TGTGCCAGTGGCGCGCAGGGACGGTATGGCTACACCTTC
V gene: TRBV29-1; D gene: -; CDR3 length: 12; J gene: TRBJ1-1; clone size: -; CDR3 protein: CSTAGVDTEAFF; CDR3 DNA: TGCAGCACCGCAGGGGTGGACACTGAAGCTTTCTTT
V gene: TRBV19; D gene: -; CDR3 length: 15; J gene: TRBJ1-5; clone size: -; CDR3 protein: CASRLGGASNQPQHF; CDR3 DNA: TGTGCCAGTAGGCTTGGGGGCGCGAGCAATCAGCCCCAGCATTTT
V gene: TRBV19; D gene: -; CDR3 length: 15; J gene: TRBJ2-1; clone size: -; CDR3 protein: CASSIYQGGYNEQFF; CDR3 DNA: TGTGCCAGTAGTATATACCAGGGGGGTTACAATGAGCAGTTCTTC
V gene: TRBV5-8; D gene: -; CDR3 length: 18; J gene: TRBJ2-1; clone size: -; CDR3 protein: CASSSLLIGATTYNEQFF; CDR3 DNA: TGTGCCAGCAGCTCCCTTTTGATCGGGGCAACCACCTACAATGAGCAGTTCTTC
V gene: TRBV11-2; D gene: -; CDR3 length: 12; J gene: TRBJ2-7; clone size: -; CDR3 protein: CASSLQGYEQYF; CDR3 DNA: TGTGCCAGCAGCTTACAGGGCTACGAGCAGTACTTC
V gene: TRBV12-3/TRBV12-4; D gene: -; CDR3 length: 13; J gene: TRBJ2-5; clone size: -; CDR3 protein: CASSLGNQETQYF; CDR3 DNA: TGTGCCAGCAGTTTAGGGAACCAAGAGACCCAGTACTTC
V gene: TRBV6-5; D gene: TRBD1; CDR3 length: 15; J gene: TRBJ1-5; clone size: -; CDR3 protein: CASRTGAYSNQPQHF; CDR3 DNA: TGTGCCAGCAGAACAGGGGCTTATAGCAATCAGCCCCAGCATTTT
V gene: TRBV7-9; D gene: -; CDR3 length: 13; J gene: TRBJ2-7; clone size: -; CDR3 protein: CASSQGGSYEQYF; CDR3 DNA: TGTGCCAGCAGCCAGGGGGGTAGTTACGAGCAGTACTTC
V gene: TRBV9; D gene: -; CDR3 length: 15; J gene: TRBJ2-2; clone size: -; CDR3 protein: CASSPRDFNTGELFF; CDR3 DNA: TGTGCCAGCAGCCCCCGGGACTTCAACACCGGGGAGCTGTTTTTT
V gene: TRBV6-2/TRBV6-3; D gene: TRBD2; CDR3 length: 13; J gene: TRBJ2-1; clone size: -; CDR3 protein: CASTPPSGDEQFF; CDR3 DNA: TGTGCCAGCACCCCTCCTAGCGGGGATGAGCAGTTCTTC
V gene: TRBV5-1; D gene: TRBD1; CDR3 length: 17; J gene: TRBJ1-2; clone size: -; CDR3 protein: CASSLAGTGDGKRGYTF; CDR3 DNA: TGCGCCAGCAGCTTGGCCGGGACAGGGGACGGCAAGCGTGGCTACACCTTC
V gene: TRBV7-9; D gene: TRBD1; CDR3 length: 13; J gene: TRBJ2-7; clone size: -; CDR3 protein: CASSLDRDDEQYF; CDR3 DNA: TGTGCCAGCAGCCTCGACAGGGATGACGAGCAGTACTTC
V gene: TRBV4-2; D gene: TRBD2; CDR3 length: 21; J gene: TRBJ2-1; clone size: -; CDR3 protein: CASSQDRGSSGGKSSYNEQFF; CDR3 DNA: TGTGCCAGCAGCCAAGATCGCGGGTCTAGCGGGGGGAAAAGCTCCTACAATGAGCAGTTCTTC
V gene: TRBV4-3; D gene: TRBD2; CDR3 length: 18; J gene: TRBJ2-2; clone size: -; CDR3 protein: CASSQDALAGASTGELFF; CDR3 DNA: TGCGCCAGCAGCCAAGATGCACTAGCGGGGGCTTCCACCGGGGAGCTGTTTTTT
V gene: TRBV2; D gene: TRBD1; CDR3 length: 16; J gene: TRBJ1-2; clone size: -; CDR3 protein: CASNLLGQGVYYGYTF; CDR3 DNA: TGTGCCAGCAACCTCCTGGGACAGGGAGTGTACTATGGCTACACCTTC
V gene: TRBV11-2; D gene: -; CDR3 length: 17; J gene: TRBJ1-1; clone size: -; CDR3 protein: CASSLRGVGFAGTEAFF; CDR3 DNA: TGTGCCAGCAGCTTACGAGGAGTGGGGTTTGCAGGCACTGAAGCTTTCTTT
V gene: TRBV28; D gene: -; CDR3 length: 14; J gene: TRBJ1-6; clone size: -; CDR3 protein: CASRRTDYNSPLHF; CDR3 DNA: TGTGCCAGCAGACGGACAGACTATAATTCACCCCTCCACTTT
V gene: TRBV18; D gene: -; CDR3 length: 13; J gene: TRBJ1-1; clone size: -; CDR3 protein: CASSPPPGAEAFF; CDR3 DNA: TGTGCCAGCTCACCGCCGCCAGGGGCTGAAGCTTTCTTT
V gene: TRBV6-6; D gene: -; CDR3 length: 13; J gene: TRBJ2-5; clone size: -; CDR3 protein: CASSYSPEGAQYF; CDR3 DNA: TGTGCCAGCAGTTACTCCCCGGAGGGGGCCCAGTACTTC
V gene: TRBV7-9; D gene: TRBD2; CDR3 length: 15; J gene: TRBJ2-5; clone size: -; CDR3 protein: CASSRPSGGRETQYF; CDR3 DNA: TGTGCCAGCAGCCGCCCTAGCGGGGGGAGGGAGACCCAGTACTTC
V gene: TRBV2; D gene: -; CDR3 length: 13; J gene: TRBJ1-5; clone size: -; CDR3 protein: CASSYRSGQPQHF; CDR3 DNA: TGTGCCAGCAGTTACAGGTCGGGTCAGCCCCAGCATTTT
V gene: TRBV7-2; D gene: TRBD1; CDR3 length: 15; J gene: TRBJ1-5; clone size: -; CDR3 protein: CASSPSTGGAQPQHF; CDR3 DNA: TGTGCCAGCAGCCCATCAACAGGGGGCGCTCAGCCCCAGCATTTT
V gene: TRBV1; D gene: -; CDR3 length: 15; J gene: TRBJ2-1; clone size: -; CDR3 protein: CTSSLTGGPYNEQFF; CDR3 DNA: TGCACCAGCAGCCTCACAGGGGGACCCTACAATGAGCAGTTCTTC